In this sample, the clone carrying this T cell receptor beta chain turned up a few times. Its antigen is undetermined. This sample was taken from a study of T cells after yellow fever vaccination. Study overall: For low cell numbers, libraries were made with SMART-Seq v4 Ultra Low Input.

Study-wide results and caveats: Once the booster was given, most primary-vaccination clones reappeared, at 95% to 98% for CD4 and around 90% for CD8.

This CDR3 comprises 12 residues. From germline, CDR1 is KGHDR and CDR2 SFDVKD. V lost 3 bases to trimming and J lost 11 bases, with 10 bases between them. TCRdb itself ran the 5' RACE reads through MiXCR, one entry per CDR3 protein. The profile covers under 400,000 distinct CDR3 sequences, with 11% appearing a single time and 18% taken by the ten largest. The specimen comprised PBMCs, sampled on the day of the first yellow fever vaccination. This chain uses TRBV24-1 with TRBJ1-5; D call uncertain. This TCR was sampled from a man in his late teens or twenties who received the YFV17D yellow fever vaccine. The CDR3, as DNA: TGTGCCACCAGTGATCTTGGTTTGACCCAGCATTTT. This codes for CATSDLGLTQHF.